Presented here are 10 T cell receptor beta chains from one specimen sequenced in a study of blood T cell repertoires in COVID-19. TCRdb's table, derived via immunoSEQ multiplex PCR, lists solely in-frame clones and lacks some. The sample has around 70,000 clones; approximately 80% are singletons. The material sequenced was peripheral blood. The source is a man aged 80 or over with acute or convalescent COVID-19.

The chain has TRBV7-9 and TRBJ2-7; 7 bases agree with TRBD2. J gave up 7 bases and V 5 bases, and 14 bases lay outside the gene matches. The germline V gene has CDR1 SEHNR and CDR2 FQNEAQ (reference sequence). The CDR3 is made up of 15 amino acids. CDR3 DNA: TGTGCCAGCAGCCCCGCGGGGCCCCCCGGGAGGGAGCAGTACTTC. This codes for CASSPAGPPGREQYF.

In this sample, this clone turned up a few times. This rearrangement joins TRBV28 to TRBJ2-5; 12 bases are a match to TRBD2. The V segment lost 4 bases and the J segment 4 bases; nucleotides outside the gene matches: 1. Germline V gives CDR1 MDHEN, CDR2 SYDVKM. The CDR3 is 14 amino acids. CDR3: CASSSSGRGETQYF. The CDR3 DNA follows: TGTGCCAGCAGTTCTAGCGGGAGGGGAGAGACCCAGTACTTC.

The chain combines TRBV9 with TRBJ2-2; a weak D match, TRBD1 (6 bases). V shed 4 bases and J shed 4 bases, with 17 bases lying between them. The CDR3 consists of 16 residues. Germline V gene sequence: CDR1 SGDLS, CDR2 YYNGEE. CDR3 sequence: CASSLSGETGTGELFF. DNA of the CDR3: TGTGCCAGCAGCCTTTCAGGGGAGACGGGCACCGGGGAGCTGTTTTTT.

The genes are TRBV18 and TRBJ1-6; 8 bases are a match to TRBD1. Germline V gives CDR1 KGHSH, CDR2 LQKENI. J lost 7 bases, V lost 5 bases, and 4 bases had no gene match. The CDR3 contains 14 residues. This CDR3 reads CASSKDRANSPLHF. The CDR3 DNA is TGTGCCAGCTCAAAGGACAGGGCCAATTCACCCCTCCACTTT. The variable domain in full, completed from reference TRBV18 and TRBJ1-6, reads NAGVMQNPRHLVRRRGQEARLRCSPMKGHSHVYWYRQLPEEGLKFMVYLQKENIIDESGMPKERFSAEFPKEGPSILRIQQVVRGDSAAYFCASSKDRANSPLHFGNGTRLTVT.

The chain recombines TRBV6-5 with TRBJ1-5; D might be TRBD1 (6 bases). The CDR3 loop spans 13 amino acids. V shed 6 bases and J shed 10 bases, with 16 bases lying between them. The germline gives CDR1 MNHEY, CDR2 SVGAGI. Here the CDR3 reads CASSNTGWQPQHF. The CDR3 nucleotides read TGTGCCAGCAGCAACACAGGGTGGCAACCCCAGCATTTT.

This clone was detected a few times. The chain couples TRBV28 to TRBJ1-2, with 7 positions matching TRBD1. CDR3 size: 14 residues. The J segment lost 8 bases and the V segment lost 1 base, leaving 7 bases of the junction unmatched. Per germline, CDR1 MDHEN and CDR2 SYDVKM. The CDR3 loop reads CASSLYAGQQGYTF. CDR3 bases: TGTGCCAGCAGTTTATATGCGGGACAGCAAGGCTACACCTTC.

The CDR3 here is CASSSFDGGIGGYTF. CDR3 in DNA: TGTGCCAGCAGCTCGTTTGACGGAGGGATTGGTGGCTACACCTTC. V usage is TRBV28 and J usage is TRBJ1-2, with D uncertain. The CDR3 is made up of 15 amino acids. CDR1 is MDHEN, CDR2 SYDVKM, per germline. Trimming pared 6 bases from V and 7 bases from J, leaving 21 bases between.

The sample holds one count of this clone. The chain couples TRBV4-1 to TRBJ2-1; 7 nucleotides line up with TRBD2. CDR1 and CDR2 (germline): MGHRA, YSYEKL. The trim removed 0 bases at V and 7 bases at J, leaving 6 bases unmatched. CDR3 length: 15 residues. The CDR3 DNA sequence: TGCGCCAGCAGCCAAGAAGGCGGGAGAGGAAATGAGCAGTTCTTC. As protein: CASSQEGGRGNEQFF.

The sample holds one count of this clone. The CDR3 region is CASSQRRGGNTGELFF. In DNA, the CDR3 is TGCGCCAGCAGCCAACGTAGGGGGGGTAACACCGGGGAGCTGTTTTTT. The chain joins TRBV4-3 to TRBJ2-2; TRBD2 might be the D (7 bases). This CDR3 has 16 amino acids. Germline-derived CDR1 and CDR2 are LGHNA and YSLEER. The V and J ends lost 2 bases and 2 bases respectively, with 12 bases between them.

The genes are TRBV2 and TRBJ2-1; D may be TRBD2 (5 bases). Germline assignment: CDR1 SNHLY and CDR2 FYNNEI. V was trimmed by 8 bases and J by 1 base, leaving 15 bases between them. The CDR3 is 15 amino acids. CDR3: CASHERTLSYNEQFF. The CDR3 DNA reads as TGTGCCAGCCACGAGCGGACCTTATCCTACAATGAGCAGTTCTTC.